These T cell receptor beta chains were read from a single sample in a study of T cell repertoires in ileal Crohn's disease. Here immunoSEQ multiplex PCR was the method, and the copy in TCRdb shows in-frame clones only, minus some. The table has approximately 11,000 clones, over 60% seen once. Sequenced material: ileal tissue. The receptors come from an adult with Crohn's disease. The CDR3 runs from the conserved cysteine through the conserved F or W. A D gene is named only where the DNA matches it firmly. The listing skips clone size in some rows; elsewhere it reads once, few, many or a size class.

v_gene,abundance,j_gene,d_gene,CDR3aa,CDR3nt
TRBV7-2,NA,TRBJ1-1,NA,CASSLGGGTNTEAFF,TGTGCCAGCAGCTTAGGTGGGGGGACGAACACTGAAGCTTTCTTT
TRBV7-9,NA,TRBJ2-6,NA,CASPPSETPLWWGANVLTF,TGTGCCAGCCCGCCCTCGGAGACCCCCCTTTGGTGGGGGGCCAACGTCCTGACTTTC
TRBV15,NA,TRBJ1-5,NA,CATSRTAGGDQPQHF,TGTGCCACCAGCAGAACGGCGGGTGGCGATCAGCCCCAGCATTTT
TRBV19,NA,TRBJ1-5,TRBD1,CASTLDRGGYSNQPQHF,TGTGCCAGTACCCTGGACAGAGGGGGCTATAGCAATCAGCCCCAGCATTTT
TRBV6-5,NA,TRBJ1-1,NA,CASRRQRMNTEAFF,TGTGCCAGCAGACGACAGAGGATGAACACTGAAGCTTTCTTT
TRBV7-2,NA,TRBJ2-5,TRBD2,CASSLGRANQETQYF,TGTGCCAGCAGCTTGGGGAGGGCCAACCAAGAGACCCAGTACTTC
TRBV5-1,NA,TRBJ2-2,NA,CASSLELGFNTGELFF,TGCGCCAGCAGCTTGGAACTCGGTTTTAACACCGGGGAGCTGTTTTTT
TRBV11-2,once,TRBJ1-1,NA,CASSPQYTEAFF,TGTGCCAGCAGCCCGCAGTACACTGAAGCTTTCTTT
TRBV5-5,once,TRBJ1-4,NA,CASSLYQGFEKLFF,TGTGCCAGCAGCTTGTATCAGGGGTTTGAAAAACTGTTTTTT
TRBV27,few,TRBJ2-7,NA,CASSLAMNFYGEQYF,TGTGCCAGCAGTTTAGCTATGAATTTTTACGGCGAGCAGTACTTC
TRBV11-3,NA,TRBJ2-2,NA,CASSFVTGELFF,TGTGCCAGCAGCTTCGTCACCGGGGAGCTGTTTTTT
TRBV2,NA,TRBJ2-5,TRBD1,CASKGTGQETQYF,TGTGCCAGCAAGGGGACAGGGCAAGAGACCCAGTACTTC
TRBV6-5,NA,TRBJ2-7,TRBD2,CASSPGTSSYEQYF,TGTGCCAGCAGTCCCGGGACTAGCTCCTACGAGCAGTACTTC